This TCR beta chain was sequenced in a study of vaccination and CD4 T cells after COVID-19. An Oncomine TCR Beta short-read assay was used to sequence the DNA from cultured CD4+ T cells. TCRdb processed the PCR reads anew with MiXCR; each CDR3 protein has one entry. The sample records about 9,900 distinct CDR3 sequences, 30% to 40% being singletons. The CDR3 is made up of 16 amino acids. Germline lookup yields CDR1 SSHAT and CDR2 FNYEAQ (reference sequence). The ends lost 3 bases at V and 5 bases at J; junction bases unmatched: 8. Regarding treatment: approximately 10-day PBMC culture with coronavirus spike peptide pools or control peptides (ViraFEST assay). According to the study, CD4+ T cells from the unexposed donor were gathered ahead of the COVID-19 pandemic (2011-2018). With regard to this clonotype: The antigen is unknown.

The chain couples TRBV7-7 to TRBJ2-5; 11 nucleotides line up with TRBD1. The sample comprised CD4+ T cells from blood, cultured in vitro. The receptor was isolated from a human donor in good health. CDR3 bases: TGTGCCAGCAGCTTGGGGACAGGGGGTTCGCCGGAGACCCAGTACTTC. The encoded protein is CASSLGTGGSPETQYF.